This is a list of T cell receptor beta chains from one sample in a study of blood T cell repertoires in COVID-19. Method: immunoSEQ multiplex PCR; TCRdb's copy keeps in-frame clones and lacks some. Here the sample spans about 480,000 clones, roughly nine tenths being singletons. Material for sequencing was peripheral blood. All receptors derive from a woman aged 45 to 65 with COVID-19, enrolled during active disease. CDR3s include the opening cysteine and the closing phenylalanine or tryptophan. A D gene is named only where the DNA matches it firmly. Some rows mark clone size as missing; the rest say once, few, many or name a class of expanded clone.

v_call	j_call	clone_size	d_call	cdr3_nt	cdr3_aa
TRBV7-9	TRBJ2-3	once	TRBD2	TGTGCCAGCACTACCGAAGGGACTAGCGGGGGAGGAACGCAGTATTTT	CASTTEGTSGGGTQYF
TRBV7-2	TRBJ2-7	.	.	TGTGCCAGCAGCTCCCACAGGGACGAGCAGTACTTC	CASSSHRDEQYF
TRBV3-1/TRBV3-2	TRBJ1-1	.	.	TGTGCCAGCAGCCATACAGTAGCGGGGGCTGAAGCTTTCTTT	CASSHTVAGAEAFF
TRBV15	TRBJ1-5	.	.	TGTGCCACCAGCAGAGATCTTCAAGAGCCTAGCAATCAGCCCCAGCATTTT	CATSRDLQEPSNQPQHF
TRBV11-3	TRBJ2-3	.	TRBD2	TGTGCCAGCAGCCCGGGGACTAGCGGGGGGGCAAATACGCAGTATTTT	CASSPGTSGGANTQYF
TRBV4-1	TRBJ1-1	once	.	TGCGCCAGCAGCCAAGCTCCTCAGTTTTCCCAAACTGAAGCTTTCTTT	CASSQAPQFSQTEAFF
TRBV3-1/TRBV3-2	TRBJ1-2	.	TRBD1	TGTGCCAGCAGCCAGGGGACAGGGGTGTCGAGCTACACCTTC	CASSQGTGVSSYTF
TRBV12-3/TRBV12-4	TRBJ1-4	.	.	TGTGCCAGCAGAGAGGGAGGGAACGAAAAACTGTTTTTT	CASREGGNEKLFF
TRBV7-8	TRBJ2-1	.	.	TGTGCCAGCAGCTTAGACACCTACAATGAGCAGTTCTTC	CASSLDTYNEQFF
TRBV4-2	TRBJ2-5	.	TRBD1	TGTGCCAGCAGCCCCGGGACAGGGGGAAGGGAGACCCAGTACTTC	CASSPGTGGRETQYF
TRBV7-3	TRBJ2-1	.	TRBD2	TGTGCCAGCAGCTTGAGACTCCCCCGATTTAGCGGGGGCAACAATGAGCAGTTCTTC	CASSLRLPRFSGGNNEQFF
TRBV7-9	TRBJ2-5	.	.	TGTGCCAGCAGCTTGCTAACGGGATCCGAGGAGACCCAGTACTTC	CASSLLTGSEETQYF
TRBV25-1	TRBJ1-1	.	.	TGTGCCAGCTCCAACCCAGGCGGGACTGAAGCTTTCTTT	CASSNPGGTEAFF
TRBV28	TRBJ1-3	.	.	TGTGCCACCGGGTCGAGCAACACCATATATTTT	CATGSSNTIYF
TRBV3-1/TRBV3-2	TRBJ2-7	.	TRBD1	TGTGCCAGCAGCCCAAAGACAGGGGGCTACGAGCAGTACTTC	CASSPKTGGYEQYF
TRBV28	TRBJ1-2	.	TRBD1	TGTGCCAGCAGTTTAGGTGAGGACAGGGGACGGTGCACCTTC	CASSLGEDRGRCTF
TRBV9	TRBJ2-1	once	TRBD2	TGTGCCAGCAGCGTAGACCCTAGCGGGGGGTACAATGAGCAGTTCTTC	CASSVDPSGGYNEQFF
TRBV21-1	TRBJ2-7	.	.	TGTGCCAGCAGCGATATGCGGGACAGGGCCTACGAGCAGTACTTC	CASSDMRDRAYEQYF
TRBV11-2	TRBJ2-7	.	.	TGTGCCAGCAGCCCGGACCCGACAGAGGAGCAGTACTTC	CASSPDPTEEQYF
TRBV7-2	TRBJ2-1	.	.	TGTGCCAGCAGCTTAGGGGGAGACTACTTGGCCTACAATGAGCAGTTCTTC	CASSLGGDYLAYNEQFF
TRBV2	TRBJ1-5	few	.	TGTGCCAGCAGTGAAGGGGCAGATTATCAGCCCCAGCATTTT	CASSEGADYQPQHF
TRBV15	TRBJ1-2	.	TRBD1	TGTGCCACCAGTAGACAGGGGGCTAGTTATGGCTACACCTTC	CATSRQGASYGYTF
TRBV28	TRBJ2-3	.	TRBD2	TGTGCCACCGAAAAAGGACTAGCGGGGGGCAGTGGTTCAATAGATACGCAGTATTTT	CATEKGLAGGSGSIDTQYF
TRBV6-5	TRBJ2-5	.	TRBD2	TGTGCCAGCAGTTACTCGGATAGCGGGGAAGAGACCCAGTACTTC	CASSYSDSGEETQYF
TRBV6-1	TRBJ1-5	.	.	TGTGCCAGCAGTGAATCAGCGGGACGGCCCCAGCATTTT	CASSESAGRPQHF
TRBV24-1	TRBJ1-1	.	TRBD1	TGTGCCACCAGGGATACAGGGGGCCCGAACACTGAAGCTTTCTTT	CATRDTGGPNTEAFF
TRBV7-8	TRBJ2-7	.	.	TGTGCCAGCAGATACCGGGAGAACTCCGGAGAGCAGTACTTC	CASRYRENSGEQYF
TRBV6-5	TRBJ1-2	few	.	TGTGCCAGCAGTTACACCCGGACATCGTATGGCTACACCTTC	CASSYTRTSYGYTF
TRBV20-1	TRBJ1-2	.	.	TGCAGTGCTAGTCCGAATTCCGGGTCTCAGAGAGGTGGCTACACCTTC	CSASPNSGSQRGGYTF
TRBV3-1/TRBV3-2	TRBJ1-1	few	.	TGTGCCAGCCGTGGGTCAGGTGGCACTGAAGCTTTCTTT	CASRGSGGTEAFF
TRBV5-6	TRBJ2-7	.	TRBD2	TGTGCCAGCAGCCGCGGGGGACCGACTAGCGGGGGCTACGAGCAGTACTTC	CASSRGGPTSGGYEQYF
TRBV28	TRBJ1-2	.	.	TGTGCCAGTAGGGAGGACTATGGCTACACCTTC	CASREDYGYTF